This TCR beta chain emerged from a study of blood T cell repertoires in COVID-19. About the study: T cells, B-cell-depleted T cells, or PBMCs supplied cDNA or gDNA.

The CDR3 contains 17 residues. V lost 1 base to trimming and J lost 9 bases; unmatched junction nucleotides: 6. The germline V gene encodes CDR1 SEHNR and CDR2 FQNEAQ (reference sequence). TCRdb keeps only in-frame clones here, not all; method: immunoSEQ multiplex PCR. Found here are around 250,000 clones, 80% to 90% of them singletons; the top ten hold about 3.1%. The receptor's source is a woman aged 40-49 years who had been exposed to COVID-19. Sequencing was carried out using PBMCs or T cells enriched from blood (not recorded which). The chain uses TRBV7-9 and TRBJ2-1; 16 bases map to TRBD2. The CDR3 reads CASSLGGTSGRGSEQFF. In DNA, the CDR3 is TGTGCCAGCAGCTTAGGTGGGACTAGCGGGAGGGGAAGTGAGCAGTTCTTC.